The clone carrying this T cell receptor beta chain appeared a single time. This record comes from a study of blood T cell repertoires in COVID-19. About the research overall: Material from acute and convalescent COVID-19 was sourced from the United States, Italy and Spain. PBMCs, B-cell-depleted T cells, or T cells provided the cDNA or gDNA that made up the material.

Per the authors' pipeline: Cell counts per sample came from amplifying reference gene primers. The assay was immunoSEQ multiplex PCR, and TCRdb's table has in-frame clones only and misses some. V, J and clone size are those of that table, while D and trimming were read from the DNA. Seen here are approximately 21,000 clones, more than 80% observed once, and the top ten hold 12%. Sequencing was done on a sample of peripheral blood. The TCR originated in a woman older than 75 with active or convalescent COVID-19.

The chain's CDR3 is CASGTRRGTGTTVTNEKLFF. The CDR3 coding sequence is TGTGCCAGTGGGACGAGACGAGGGACAGGGACAACCGTAACTAATGAAAAACTGTTTTTT. The chain uses TRBV19 and TRBJ1-4; 9 bases are shared with TRBD1. V lost 8 bases to trimming and J lost 1 base; unmatched junction nucleotides: 20. Germline CDR1 reads LNHDA; CDR2 reads SQIVND (reference sequence). The CDR3 has 20 amino acids.